The source of this TCR beta chain is a study of OX40 agonist ivuxolimab in advanced cancers. Study-level information: Patients' therapy was ivuxolimab, an antibody that acts as an agonist of OX40 (CD134). Overall study results and limits: Among T cells, CD8+ cells averaged more expanded clones than CD4+ cells.

Assay: immunoSEQ multiplex PCR; the TCRdb copy retains only in-frame clones and omits some. This sample carries about 65,000 clones, roughly 84% of them seen once, and the ten largest clones take 0.38%. Note on this clone: Its matching antigen is unknown.

This sample comprised CD4+ or CD8+ T cells sorted from blood, obtained in a trial of the OX40 agonist ivuxolimab. This TCR was sampled from an adult with an advanced solid tumor such as melanoma, head and neck, liver or kidney cancer.

Written as DNA, the CDR3 is TGCGCCAGCAGCCAAGGAGGACAGGGTTATAATTCACCCCTCCACTTT. It encodes CASSQGGQGYNSPLHF. The rearrangement links TRBV4-3 to TRBJ1-6; 8 bases agree with TRBD1. In germline, CDR1 is LGHNA, CDR2 YSLEER. After removal of 1 base from V and 4 bases from J, the junction contained 3 bases not matched to a gene. This CDR3 spans 16 amino acids.